The 20 T cell receptor beta chains in this list originate from one sample, sequenced in a study of shared T cell receptors in the human thymus. Clones were read by immunoSEQ multiplex PCR, and TCRdb kept only the in-frame ones, dropping some. Here the sample spans hundreds of thousands of clones, more than 75% being singletons. The same specimen was also included in a second study, on human thymus T cells.

The sequencing sample was made of thymocytes. The source is a boy under two years old with a congenital heart defect.

This chain links TRBV2 with TRBJ1-2; unclear D gene. The CDR3 contains 13 residues. From germline, CDR1 is SNHLY and CDR2 FYNNEI. V lost 8 bases and J lost 0, with 10 bases in between. The CDR3 DNA reads TGTGCCAGCGGTGGAGTGACTAACTATGGCTACACCTTC. This translates into CASGGVTNYGYTF. The full variable domain, with the rest looked up from reference TRBV2 and TRBJ1-2, is EPEVTQTPSHQVTQMGQEVILRCVPISNHLYFYWYRQILGQKVEFLVSFYNNEISEKSEIFDDQFSVERPDGSNFTLKIRSTKLEDSAMYFCASGGVTNYGYTFGSGTRLTVV.

This clone was detected only once. The rearrangement uses TRBV25-1 and TRBJ2-5; 8 bases align to TRBD2. With V trimmed by 8 bases and J by 5 bases, 7 bases remained unmatched. Germline V gene data show CDR1 as MGHDK and CDR2 as SYGVNS. The CDR3 is 13 residues long. This chain's CDR3 is CASSPGRGETQYF. Written as DNA, the CDR3 is TGTGCCAGCTCCCCCGGGAGGGGGGAGACCCAGTACTTC.

This rearrangement joins TRBV6-6 to TRBJ2-7, with TRBD2 matching 10 bases. Germline CDR1 and CDR2: MNHNY and SVGAGI (reference sequence). V lost 6 bases, J lost 0 bases, and 5 bases stayed unmatched. This CDR3 comprises 15 residues. The CDR3 nucleotides read TGTGCCAGCAGCCCCGGACTAGCGGACTCCTACGAGCAGTACTTC. It yields the protein CASSPGLADSYEQYF.

The genes are TRBV11-3 and TRBJ2-1; TRBD1 matches 9 bases. The length of the CDR3 is 15 residues. The junction had 6 bases not matched to a gene; V was cut back by 4 bases and J by 5 bases. Per germline, CDR1 SGHNT and CDR2 YENEEA. This CDR3 reads CASSWPRDRDNEQFF. The CDR3 DNA sequence: TGTGCCAGCAGCTGGCCCCGGGACAGGGACAATGAGCAGTTCTTC.

V is TRBV9 and J is TRBJ2-3; 8 positions match TRBD2. The CDR3 runs 16 residues. Germline lookup yields CDR1 SGDLS and CDR2 YYNGEE. Trimming cost V 0 bases and J 2 bases; bases outside gene matches: 5. The CDR3 region has the DNA TGTGCCAGCAGCGTAGTGGAGACTAGCGCCACAGATACGCAGTATTTT. Translating it yields CASSVVETSATDTQYF.

This chain joins TRBV29-1 and TRBJ2-7, with unresolved D. The CDR3 is 14 amino acids. CDR1 and CDR2 (germline): SQVTM, ANQGSEA. V was shortened by 5 bases and J by 2 bases, with 16 bases between the two germline ends. The CDR3 here is CSVIFVRPPYEQYF. DNA for the CDR3: TGCAGCGTTATTTTTGTGAGGCCCCCCTACGAGCAGTACTTC.

The CDR3 spells CASSLATSGPALDTQYF. CDR3 nucleotides: TGTGCCAGCAGCTTAGCGACTAGCGGGCCGGCCCTCGATACGCAGTATTTT. The chain uses TRBV7-3 and TRBJ2-3, with 10 bases aligning to TRBD2. This CDR3 spans 17 amino acids. V shed 2 bases and J 6 bases; nucleotides not matched to a gene: 11. Germline-derived CDR1 and CDR2 are SGHTA and FQGTGA. Variable domain in full (rest from reference TRBV7-3 and TRBJ2-3): GAGVSQTPSNKVTEKGKYVELRCDPISGHTALYWYRQSLGQGPEFLIYFQGTGAADDSGLPNDRFFAVRPEGSVSTLKIQRTERGDSAVYLCASSLATSGPALDTQYFGPGTRLTVL.

The chain couples TRBV7-9 to TRBJ1-2, with 7 bases identical to TRBD1. J was trimmed by 4 bases and V by 10 bases; bases with no gene match: 15. In germline, CDR1 is SEHNR, CDR2 FQNEAQ (reference sequence). This CDR3 has 15 residues. The CDR3 region has the DNA TGTGCCACGCAGCGCGCAACCGGGACAGTCTATGGCTACACCTTC. Protein sequence: CATQRATGTVYGYTF. The full variable domain, rest sourced from reference TRBV7-9 and TRBJ1-2, is DTGVSQNPRHKITKRGQNVTFRCDPISEHNRLYWYRQTLGQGPEFLTYFQNEAQLEKSRLLSDRFSAERPKGSFSTLEIQRTEQGDSAMYLCATQRATGTVYGYTFGSGTRLTVV.

This clone has a handful of counts. The chain is built from TRBV2 and TRBJ2-7; 10 nucleotides line up with TRBD2. Germline V gives CDR1 SNHLY, CDR2 FYNNEI. This CDR3 is built from 15 residues. V shed 10 bases and J 4 bases; nucleotides not matched to a gene: 13. The CDR3 loop is CATGGLAGELYEQYF. The CDR3 DNA reads as TGTGCCACCGGGGGTCTAGCGGGAGAGTTGTACGAGCAGTACTTC.

V gene TRBV7-2 combines with J gene TRBJ2-7; 12 bases are a match to TRBD2. This CDR3 spans 14 amino acids. CDR1 and CDR2 (germline): SGHTA, FQGNSA. J gave up 3 bases and V 5 bases, and 2 bases lay outside the gene matches. Here the CDR3 DNA reads TGTGCCAGCAGCCGGACTAGCGGGATCTACGAGCAGTACTTC. It is translated as CASSRTSGIYEQYF.

The V and J genes are TRBV28 and TRBJ2-5, with 14 nucleotides matching TRBD2. Per germline, CDR1 MDHEN and CDR2 SYDVKM. The CDR3 consists of 20 residues. J lost 0 bases, V lost 3 bases, and 12 bases had no gene match. CDR3 sequence: CASSLVLRLAGGPYQETQYF. The DNA for the CDR3 is TGTGCCAGCAGTTTGGTTCTCCGACTAGCGGGAGGGCCCTACCAAGAGACCCAGTACTTC. Based on the CDR3 plus reference TRBV28 and TRBJ2-5, the full variable domain is DVKVTQSSRYLVKRTGEKVFLECVQDMDHENMFWYRQDPGLGLRLIYFSYDVKMKEKGDIPEGYSVSREKKERFSLILESASTNQTSMYLCASSLVLRLAGGPYQETQYFGPGTRLLVL.

This clone appeared a single time. This rearrangement joins TRBV9 to TRBJ2-1; 7 bases map to TRBD2. This CDR3 region has 14 residues. From germline, CDR1 is SGDLS and CDR2 YYNGEE. Trimming cost V 4 bases and J 6 bases; bases outside gene matches: 7. Written as DNA, the CDR3 is TGTGCCAGCAGCCCCAAAGCGGGGAGCAATGAGCAGTTCTTC. As protein: CASSPKAGSNEQFF.

The V gene is TRBV30, the J gene TRBJ2-1; D remains ambiguous. Trimming left V 7 bases short and J 3 bases short, with 16 bases between. The CDR3 has 14 residues. Germline-derived CDR1 and CDR2 are GTSNPN and SVGIG (reference sequence). CDR3 coding DNA: TGTGCCTATGGAGTCCCCCGCGTCTACAATGAGCAGTTCTTC. Encoded protein: CAYGVPRVYNEQFF. Looking up the rest from reference TRBV30 and TRBJ2-1 gives the full variable domain: SQTIHQWPATLVQPVGSPLSLECTVEGTSNPNLYWYRQAAGRGLQLLFYSVGIGQISSEVPQNLSASRPQDRQFILSSKKLLLSDSGFYLCAYGVPRVYNEQFFGPGTRLTVL.

The CDR3 nucleotides are TGTGCCAGCAGTTTTTGGAGGGGCCACTCTGGAAACACCATATATTTT. This codes for CASSFWRGHSGNTIYF. The chain has TRBV28 and TRBJ1-3; D is perhaps TRBD1 (5 bases). Per germline, CDR1 MDHEN and CDR2 SYDVKM. The ends were cut back, 3 bases at V and 0 bases at J, with 12 bases in the middle. The CDR3 runs to 16 residues.

In this sample, this clone turned up a few times. The chain is built from TRBV4-1 and TRBJ2-7; 7 bases fit TRBD2. CDR3 length: 18 residues. J gave up 4 bases and V 0 bases, and 15 bases lay outside the gene matches. CDR1 is MGHRA and CDR2 is YSYEKL in the germline V gene. The CDR3 loop is CASSQDSRAGGRSYEQYF. DNA for the CDR3: TGCGCCAGCAGCCAAGATTCGCGTGCTGGCGGGAGATCGTACGAGCAGTACTTC.

V and J are TRBV7-3 and TRBJ1-1; D unresolved. With 5 bases removed from V and 1 base from J, the gap between germline ends came to 8 bases. The CDR3 covers 13 residues. CDR1 SGHTA and CDR2 FQGTGA come from the germline V gene. The DNA for the CDR3 is TGTGCCAGCAGCCCAGAGGGGAACACTGAAGCTTTCTTT. Its translation is CASSPEGNTEAFF.

The V gene is TRBV27, the J gene TRBJ2-3; 8 bases fit TRBD2. With 1 base clipped from V and 5 bases from J, the junction kept 17 bases outside the gene matches. CDR1 and CDR2 (germline): MNHEY, SMNVEV (reference sequence). This CDR3 has 19 amino acids. The CDR3 coding sequence is TGTGCCAGCAGTTTATACGCCCTAACGGCGGGAGGTTCGATAGATACGCAGTATTTT. This sequence encodes CASSLYALTAGGSIDTQYF.

This clone was recorded only once. The chain links TRBV28 to TRBJ2-7, with D unresolved. There are 14 residues in the CDR3. Trimming removed 3 bases from V and 0 bases from J, with 9 bases in between. Per germline, CDR1 MDHEN and CDR2 SYDVKM. The CDR3 region has the DNA TGTGCCAGCAGTTTGAGACGGAGCTCCTACGAGCAGTACTTC. Translation gives CASSLRRSSYEQYF. Together with reference TRBV28 and TRBJ2-7, the CDR3 gives the full variable domain: DVKVTQSSRYLVKRTGEKVFLECVQDMDHENMFWYRQDPGLGLRLIYFSYDVKMKEKGDIPEGYSVSREKKERFSLILESASTNQTSMYLCASSLRRSSYEQYFGPGTRLTVT.

This clone was detected once. The chain employs TRBV10-3 and TRBJ1-1, with unresolved D. CDR1 and CDR2 from the germline V gene are ENHRY and SYGVKD. The CDR3 length is 13 residues. Between the trimmed V and J ends, which lost 4 bases and 0 bases, there was a span of 6 bases. The CDR3 sequence is CAISVELNTEAFF. CDR3 DNA: TGTGCCATCAGTGTGGAGTTGAACACTGAAGCTTTCTTT.

This clone was detected once. The chain has TRBV6-6 and TRBJ2-5; TRBD2 is a possible D gene (6 bases). Germline loops: CDR1 MNHNY, CDR2 SVGAGI (reference sequence). The CDR3 runs 15 residues. Trimming took off 2 bases at V and 1 base at J, with 11 bases between the two ends. DNA for the CDR3: TGTGCCAGCAGTTACGGCGGGGCTATCCAAGAGACCCAGTACTTC. Translating gives CASSYGGAIQETQYF.